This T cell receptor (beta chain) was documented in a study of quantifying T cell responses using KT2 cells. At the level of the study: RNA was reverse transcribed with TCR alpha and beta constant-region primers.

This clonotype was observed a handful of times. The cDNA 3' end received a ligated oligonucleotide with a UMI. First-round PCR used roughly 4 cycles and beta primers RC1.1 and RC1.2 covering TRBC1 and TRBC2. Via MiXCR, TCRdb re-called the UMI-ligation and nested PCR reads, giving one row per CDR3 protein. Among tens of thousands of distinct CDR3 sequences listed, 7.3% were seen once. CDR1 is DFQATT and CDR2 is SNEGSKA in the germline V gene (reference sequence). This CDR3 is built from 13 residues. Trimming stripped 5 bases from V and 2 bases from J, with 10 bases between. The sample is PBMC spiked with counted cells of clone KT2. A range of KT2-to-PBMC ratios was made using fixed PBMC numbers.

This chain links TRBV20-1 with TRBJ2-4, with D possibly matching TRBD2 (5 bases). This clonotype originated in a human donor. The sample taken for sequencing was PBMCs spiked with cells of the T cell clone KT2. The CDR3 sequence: CSASWTPKNIQYF. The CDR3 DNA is TGCAGTGCTTCTTGGACTCCCAAAAACATTCAGTACTTC.